The present entry profiles one T cell receptor beta chain with its context. Authors' processing steps: Reference gene primers were amplified, and this amplification served to estimate nucleated cell counts. Measured with immunoSEQ multiplex PCR; TCRdb has only the in-frame clones, and not every one. V and J calls and clone size come straight from that table; D and trimming were deduced from the DNA. The sample lists roughly 260,000 clones, about nine tenths seen once, with 2% to 3% in the top ten. V lost 0 bases and J 4 bases, leaving 10 bases between the germline ends. Germline V lookup: CDR1 SGHRS, CDR2 YFSETQ. This CDR3 region has 14 residues. The data originate from a study of blood T cell repertoires in COVID-19.

This sequence joins TRBV5-1 and TRBJ1-1; D perhaps matches TRBD1 (6 bases). Sequenced: peripheral blood. This TCR derives from a young adult with COVID-19, enrolled during active disease. As DNA, the CDR3 is TGCGCCAGCAGCTTGGACAGGGTAACCACTGAAGCTTTCTTT. Translation gives CASSLDRVTTEAFF.